The clone carrying this T cell receptor beta chain was picked up many times. Its antigen is unknown. This entry is derived from a study of spatial heterogeneity in lung cancer. Study-level background: Raw reads showed each unique TCR and UMI combination turning up more than ten times on average.

CDR1 is SGHRS, CDR2 YFSETQ, per germline. V lost 3 bases to trimming and J lost 3 bases, with 10 bases between them. The CDR3 extends over 13 amino acids. Documented time point: sample taken at primary tumor resection. Unsorted tumor, nontumor lung tissue or cryopreserved PBMC supplied the whole RNA. Regarding the study as a whole: Ubiquitous expanded tumor TCRs showed up in blood more at resection than follow-up.

Every TCR cDNA molecule bore a unique molecular identifier. TCRdb re-derived calls from the 5' RACE reads in MiXCR, one entry per CDR3 protein. This table has fewer than 45,000 distinct CDR3 sequences, nearly 7% appearing once. The chain has TRBV5-1 and TRBJ2-7, with D possibly TRBD1 on 6 matching bases. Sequences were derived from PBMCs, sampled at surgery. The source is a female donor with early-stage non-small cell lung cancer. For the CDR3, the DNA is TGCGCCAGCAGCTCTCAACAGGGCTACGAGCAGTACTTC. Amino acid sequence: CASSSQQGYEQYF.